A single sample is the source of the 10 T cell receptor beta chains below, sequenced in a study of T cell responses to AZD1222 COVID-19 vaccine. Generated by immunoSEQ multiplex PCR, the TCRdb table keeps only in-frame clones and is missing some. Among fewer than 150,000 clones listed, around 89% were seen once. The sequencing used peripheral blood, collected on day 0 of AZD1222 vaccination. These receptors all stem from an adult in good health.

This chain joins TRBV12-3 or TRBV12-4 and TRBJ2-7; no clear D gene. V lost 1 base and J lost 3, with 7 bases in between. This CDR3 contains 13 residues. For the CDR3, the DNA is TGTGCCAGCAGTTTAGAAGACCACTACGAGCAGTACTTC. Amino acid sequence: CASSLEDHYEQYF.

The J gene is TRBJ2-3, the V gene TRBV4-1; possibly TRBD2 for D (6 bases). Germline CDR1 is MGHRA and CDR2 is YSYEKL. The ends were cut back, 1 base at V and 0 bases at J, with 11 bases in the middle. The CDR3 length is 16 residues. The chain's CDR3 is CASSQGSGTSTDTQYF. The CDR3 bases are TGCGCCAGCAGCCAAGGATCCGGGACTAGCACAGATACGCAGTATTTT.

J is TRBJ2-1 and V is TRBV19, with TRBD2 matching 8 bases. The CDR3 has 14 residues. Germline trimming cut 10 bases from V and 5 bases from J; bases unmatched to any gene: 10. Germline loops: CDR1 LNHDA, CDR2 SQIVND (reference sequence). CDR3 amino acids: CATRFGTSNNEQFF. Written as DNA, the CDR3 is TGTGCCACCCGCTTCGGGACTAGTAACAATGAGCAGTTCTTC.

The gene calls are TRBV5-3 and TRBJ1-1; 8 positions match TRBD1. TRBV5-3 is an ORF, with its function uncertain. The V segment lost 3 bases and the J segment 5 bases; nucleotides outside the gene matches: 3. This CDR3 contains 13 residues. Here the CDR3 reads CARSSTGETEAFF. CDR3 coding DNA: TGTGCCAGAAGCTCGACAGGGGAGACTGAAGCTTTCTTT.

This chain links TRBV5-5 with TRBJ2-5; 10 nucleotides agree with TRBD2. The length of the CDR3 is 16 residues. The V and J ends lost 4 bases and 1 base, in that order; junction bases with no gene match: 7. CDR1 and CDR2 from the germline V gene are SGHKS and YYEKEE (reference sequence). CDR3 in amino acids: CASSRTGTSAQETQYF. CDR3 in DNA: TGTGCCAGCAGCCGGACCGGGACTAGCGCCCAAGAGACCCAGTACTTC.

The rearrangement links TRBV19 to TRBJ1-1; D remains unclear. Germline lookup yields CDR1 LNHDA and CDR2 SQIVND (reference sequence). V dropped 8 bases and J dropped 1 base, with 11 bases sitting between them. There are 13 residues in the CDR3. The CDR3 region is CASAKRENTEAFF. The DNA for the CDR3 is TGTGCCAGTGCAAAACGGGAGAACACTGAAGCTTTCTTT.

CDR3 sequence reads: CASSLDQLTYEQYF. The DNA for the CDR3 is TGTGCCAGCAGCTTAGACCAGCTTACCTACGAGCAGTACTTC. This chain connects TRBV7-8 to TRBJ2-7; D is unresolved. Germline V gene data show CDR1 as SGHVS and CDR2 as FQNEAQ. This CDR3 spans 14 amino acids. Trimming removed 1 base at V and 2 bases at J, with 9 bases between.

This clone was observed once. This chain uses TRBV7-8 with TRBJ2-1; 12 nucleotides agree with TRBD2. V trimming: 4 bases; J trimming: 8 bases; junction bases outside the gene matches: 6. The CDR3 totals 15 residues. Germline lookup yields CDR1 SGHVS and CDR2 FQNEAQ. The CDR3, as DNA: TGTGCCAGCAGCTATGGACTAGCGGGGCCATATGAGCAGTTCTTC. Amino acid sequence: CASSYGLAGPYEQFF. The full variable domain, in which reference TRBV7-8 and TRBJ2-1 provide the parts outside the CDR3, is GAGVSQSPRYKVAKRGQDVALRCDPISGHVSLFWYQQALGQGPEFLTYFQNEAQLDKSGLPSDRFFAERPEGSVSTLKIQRTQQEDSAVYLCASSYGLAGPYEQFFGPGTRLTVL.

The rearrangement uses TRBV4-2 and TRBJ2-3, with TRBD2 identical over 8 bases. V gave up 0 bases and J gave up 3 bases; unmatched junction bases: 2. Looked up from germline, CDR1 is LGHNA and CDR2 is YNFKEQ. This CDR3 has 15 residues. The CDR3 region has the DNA TGTGCCAGCAGCCAAGAACTAGCGGTTACAGATACGCAGTATTTT. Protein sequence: CASSQELAVTDTQYF.

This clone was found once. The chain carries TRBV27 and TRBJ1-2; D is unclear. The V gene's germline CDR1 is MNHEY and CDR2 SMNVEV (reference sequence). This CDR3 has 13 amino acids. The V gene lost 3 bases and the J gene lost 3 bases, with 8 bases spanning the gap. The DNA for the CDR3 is TGTGCCAGCAGTTTTCGGGTGGACTATGGCTACACCTTC. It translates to CASSFRVDYGYTF.